Below, 28 T cell receptor beta chains from the same sample are listed, as sequenced in a study of OX40 agonist ivuxolimab in advanced cancers. Clones were read by immunoSEQ multiplex PCR, and TCRdb kept only the in-frame ones, dropping some. The sample consists of about 69,000 clones, 70% to 90% of them appearing once. The source material was CD4+ or CD8+ T cells sorted from blood, sampled in a trial of the OX40 agonist ivuxolimab. Source of these receptors: an adult with an advanced solid tumor such as melanoma, head and neck, liver or kidney cancer.

This clone was recorded once. The V and J genes are TRBV7-6 and TRBJ2-7, with 7 bases that match TRBD2. This CDR3 spans 15 amino acids. V lost 5 bases to trimming and J lost 0 bases; unmatched junction nucleotides: 7. Germline CDR1 is SGHVS and CDR2 is FNYEAQ. The DNA of the CDR3 is TGTGCCAGCAGCCCCAGGCGGGGGACCTCCTACGAGCAGTACTTC. Its translation is CASSPRRGTSYEQYF.

The chain recombines TRBV5-8 with TRBJ2-7, with D hard to call. Germline-derived CDR1 and CDR2 are SGHTS and YDEGEE. V dropped 0 bases and J dropped 1 base, with 11 bases sitting between them. The CDR3 totals 15 residues. Here the CDR3 DNA reads TGTGCCAGCAGCTTGGGCCCAGTCCAATCCTACGAGCAGTACTTC. Translated, it gives CASSLGPVQSYEQYF.

This clone was observed a single time. The rearrangement links TRBV28 to TRBJ1-1; 8 positions agree with TRBD1. This CDR3 contains 16 residues. CDR1 is MDHEN and CDR2 is SYDVKM in the germline V gene. Unmatched junction bases numbered 21, after V lost 6 bases and J lost 12 bases. In DNA form, the CDR3 reads TGTGCCAGCAGCCCGGGAGGACAGGGTTTGGGCCCGGGGCCTTTCTTT. It encodes CASSPGGQGLGPGPFF.

The chain combines TRBV28 with TRBJ1-5; TRBD1 might be the D (6 bases). Deletions cut 3 bases from V and 1 base from J, with 10 bases between. Germline V gene sequence: CDR1 MDHEN, CDR2 SYDVKM. This CDR3 spans 15 amino acids. CDR3 residues: CASSLRQGSNQPQHF. CDR3 in DNA: TGTGCCAGCAGTTTGCGGCAGGGGAGCAATCAGCCCCAGCATTTT.

The chain has TRBV6-5 and TRBJ1-2; 7 bases map to TRBD1. The length of the CDR3 is 14 residues. The germline V gene encodes CDR1 MNHEY and CDR2 SVGAGI. J was trimmed by 7 bases and V by 5 bases; bases with no gene match: 10. CDR3 coding DNA: TGTGCCAGCAGTACAACGACAGGGTTGAGTGGCTACACCTTC. It codes for CASSTTTGLSGYTF.

This rearrangement joins TRBV19 to TRBJ1-1, with 11 bases lining up with TRBD1. V shed 5 bases and J 5 bases; nucleotides not matched to a gene: 16. Germline V gene lookup returns CDR1 LNHDA and CDR2 SQIVND (reference sequence). The CDR3 contains 18 residues. DNA of the CDR3: TGTGCCAGTAGTTTGTCGGACAGGGGGCAGTTCTATGGGACTGAAGCTTTCTTT. Protein sequence: CASSLSDRGQFYGTEAFF. The full variable domain, in which reference TRBV19 and TRBJ1-1 provide the parts outside the CDR3, is DGGITQSPKYLFRKEGQNVTLSCEQNLNHDAMYWYRQDPGQGLRLIYYSQIVNDFQKGDIAEGYSVSREKKESFPLTVTSAQKNPTAFYLCASSLSDRGQFYGTEAFFGQGTRLTVV.

The gene calls are TRBV7-3 and TRBJ2-3, with D perhaps matching TRBD1 (5 bases). Germline V gene sequence: CDR1 SGHTA, CDR2 FQGTGA. This CDR3 is 14 amino acids long. The ends were cut back, 5 bases at V and 1 base at J, with 10 bases in the middle. The CDR3 DNA follows: TGTGCCAGCAGCCCCACAGGTCGCACAGATACGCAGTATTTT. Translating it yields CASSPTGRTDTQYF.

In this sample, this clone turned up once. The chain joins TRBV10-1 to TRBJ2-1, with D possibly matching TRBD2 (6 bases). V lost 3 bases, J lost 2 bases, and 8 bases lay in between. CDR3 size: 14 residues. Germline CDR1 WNHNN, CDR2 SYGVQD (reference sequence). The CDR3 DNA is TGCGCCAGCAGTGACGGCGGGACCTACAATGAGCAGTTCTTC. Its protein product is CASSDGGTYNEQFF.

The rearrangement joins TRBV13 to TRBJ2-2; D not resolved. Germline V gene data show CDR1 as PRHDT and CDR2 as FYEKMQ (reference sequence). V lost 4 bases and J 3 bases, leaving 12 bases between the germline ends. The CDR3 is 15 amino acids. The CDR3 loop reads CASSSAIRHTGELFF. CDR3 coding DNA: TGTGCCAGCAGCTCGGCCATACGGCACACCGGGGAGCTGTTTTTT. Full variable domain (rest looked up from reference TRBV13 and TRBJ2-2): AAGVIQSPRHLIKEKRETATLKCYPIPRHDTVYWYQQGPGQDPQFLISFYEKMQSDKGSIPDRFSAQQFSDYHSELNMSSLELGDSALYFCASSSAIRHTGELFFGEGSRLTVL.

The gene calls are TRBV7-2 and TRBJ2-2, with no clear D. This CDR3 comprises 15 residues. V was pared by 2 bases and J by 7 bases, with 14 bases between. Germline V CDR1 and CDR2: SGHTA, FQGNSA. The CDR3 nucleotides are TGTGCCAGCAGCTTAATCCTAAGTGGGGACGGGGAGCTGTTTTTT. Protein sequence: CASSLILSGDGELFF.

The count of this clone is one. The CDR3 loop reads CASSLADSPSTQYF. For the CDR3, the DNA is TGTGCCAGCAGCTTGGCCGATTCGCCCAGTACGCAGTATTTT. The rearrangement joins TRBV5-6 to TRBJ2-3; D ambiguous. Trimming shortened V by 0 bases and J by 8 bases, and 13 bases separated the two germline ends. The CDR3 contains 14 residues. Germline assignment: CDR1 SGHDT and CDR2 YYEEEE.

The chain couples TRBV11-1 to TRBJ1-1; the D gene is possibly TRBD1 (6 bases). Per the germline V gene, CDR1 is SGHAT and CDR2 is FQDESV (reference sequence). Trimming shortened V by 5 bases and J by 2 bases, and 18 bases separated the two germline ends. CDR3 size: 16 residues. The CDR3 sequence: CASSTPNYRVNTEAFF. CDR3 nucleotides: TGTGCCAGCAGCACTCCCAACTACAGGGTAAACACTGAAGCTTTCTTT.

V and J are TRBV30 and TRBJ1-6, with a weak D call TRBD1 (5 bases). CDR1 and CDR2 (germline): GTSNPN, SVGIG (reference sequence). V dropped 4 bases and J dropped 9 bases, with 10 bases sitting between them. The CDR3 totals 12 residues. The DNA of the CDR3 is TGTGCCTGGAACCGGGGGGTTTCACCCCTCCACTTT. Its protein is CAWNRGVSPLHF.

The DNA for the CDR3 is TGTGCCAGCAGCTTAAAGCGGGACTACAATGAGCAGTTCTTC. Protein product: CASSLKRDYNEQFF. The chain joins TRBV11-2 to TRBJ2-1, with 7 bases fitting TRBD2. The CDR3 totals 14 residues. Germline V gene lookup returns CDR1 SGHAT and CDR2 FQNNGV. V lost 2 bases and J lost 3; bases outside the gene matches: 1.

This chain uses TRBV27 with TRBJ2-7; D not certain. Germline-derived CDR1 and CDR2 are MNHEY and SMNVEV (reference sequence). This CDR3 region has 13 residues. V was cut by 6 bases and J by 4 bases, with 13 bases left in between. The CDR3 here is CASRPYTVYEQYF. The CDR3 DNA is TGTGCCAGCAGGCCATATACGGTTTACGAGCAGTACTTC.

V gene TRBV7-3 combines with J gene TRBJ1-1; D uncertain. Germline assignment: CDR1 SGHTA and CDR2 FQGTGA. The CDR3 totals 13 residues. Trimming removed 5 bases from V and 8 bases from J, with 15 bases in between. CDR3 protein: CASSPNRDGEAFF. The DNA for the CDR3 is TGTGCCAGCAGCCCGAATAGGGATGGGGAAGCTTTCTTT.

The chain uses TRBV5-6 and TRBJ2-5; 8 bases are shared with TRBD2. Unmatched junction bases numbered 11, after V lost 5 bases and J lost 2 bases. Looked up from germline, CDR1 is SGHDT and CDR2 is YYEEEE. The CDR3 runs to 16 residues. CDR3 protein: CASRFSGGARQETQYF. DNA for the CDR3: TGTGCCAGCAGGTTCTCCGGGGGGGCGAGGCAAGAGACCCAGTACTTC.

This chain joins TRBV29-1 and TRBJ2-3, with D perhaps TRBD1 or TRBD2 (5 bases each). This CDR3 spans 13 amino acids. Germline V gene lookup returns CDR1 SQVTM and CDR2 ANQGSEA. V was trimmed by 7 bases and J by 10 bases, leaving 21 bases between them. CDR3 loop: CSASTGPGTAQYF. The CDR3 nucleotides read TGCAGCGCCTCGACGGGCCCTGGGACGGCGCAGTATTTT.

The chain is built from TRBV20-1 and TRBJ2-1; D ambiguous. Trimming stripped 3 bases from V and 8 bases from J, with 8 bases between. The CDR3 has 11 residues. Germline values: CDR1 DFQATT, CDR2 SNEGSKA (reference sequence). The CDR3 spells CSASPYYEQFF. For the CDR3, the DNA is TGCAGTGCTAGCCCCTATTATGAGCAGTTCTTC.

In DNA, the CDR3 is TGCGCCAGCAGCTTCGCTGGGAGTATGTTTTTGAATGAGCAGTTCTTC. Protein product: CASSFAGSMFLNEQFF. This chain joins TRBV5-1 and TRBJ2-1; tentative D call: TRBD2 (5 bases). Looked up from germline, CDR1 is SGHRS and CDR2 is YFSETQ. The CDR3 is 16 residues long. V shed 2 bases and J shed 7 bases, with 19 bases lying between them. Based on the CDR3 plus reference TRBV5-1 and TRBJ2-1, the full variable domain is KAGVTQTPRYLIKTRGQQVTLSCSPISGHRSVSWYQQTPGQGLQFLFEYFSETQRNKGNFPGRFSGRQFSNSRSEMNVSTLELGDSALYLCASSFAGSMFLNEQFFGPGTRLTVL.

The chain uses TRBV5-1 and TRBJ1-1; no definite D call. The CDR3 is made up of 13 amino acids. Trimming cost V 2 bases and J 4 bases, with 9 bases left between them. CDR1 and CDR2 (germline): SGHRS, YFSETQ. Here the CDR3 reads CASSLLGATEAFF. CDR3 nucleotides: TGCGCCAGCAGCTTATTGGGTGCCACTGAAGCTTTCTTT.

The J gene is TRBJ1-2, the V gene TRBV30, with D unresolved. The CDR3 runs to 14 residues. From germline, CDR1 is GTSNPN and CDR2 SVGIG (reference sequence). V lost 0 bases, J lost 3 bases, and 11 bases lay in between. The CDR3 sequence: CAWSVQSAYYGYTF. The CDR3 DNA reads as TGTGCCTGGAGTGTACAGTCAGCCTACTATGGCTACACCTTC.

This rearrangement joins TRBV2 to TRBJ1-1; D gene unclear. The CDR3 extends over 13 amino acids. Deletions cut 7 bases from V and 1 base from J, with 10 bases between. Germline lookup yields CDR1 SNHLY and CDR2 FYNNEI. The chain's CDR3 is CASNPIQNTEAFF. The CDR3 nucleotides read TGTGCCAGCAATCCAATTCAGAACACTGAAGCTTTCTTT.

This clone appeared once. The rearrangement links TRBV5-1 to TRBJ1-2; 8 bases agree with TRBD1. V shed 5 bases and J 0 bases; nucleotides not matched to a gene: 6. Germline CDR1 reads SGHRS; CDR2 reads YFSETQ. CDR3 length equals 15 residues. CDR3 sequence reads: CASSPQGATNYGYTF. The CDR3 coding sequence is TGCGCCAGCAGTCCCCAGGGGGCAACTAACTATGGCTACACCTTC.

This rearrangement joins TRBV28 to TRBJ1-5; 7 bases align to TRBD1. CDR3 length: 16 residues. Looked up from germline, CDR1 is MDHEN and CDR2 is SYDVKM. J was trimmed by 3 bases and V by 6 bases; bases with no gene match: 11. This CDR3 is CASRLPTGQFNQPQHF. The CDR3 DNA reads TGTGCCAGCAGGCTGCCCACGGGACAGTTCAATCAGCCCCAGCATTTT. The whole variable domain, remainder taken from reference TRBV28 and TRBJ1-5, is DVKVTQSSRYLVKRTGEKVFLECVQDMDHENMFWYRQDPGLGLRLIYFSYDVKMKEKGDIPEGYSVSREKKERFSLILESASTNQTSMYLCASRLPTGQFNQPQHFGDGTRLSIL.

The chain carries TRBV19 and TRBJ2-3; TRBD1 might be the D (5 bases). This CDR3 spans 14 amino acids. CDR1 is LNHDA, CDR2 SQIVND, per germline (reference sequence). The V end was cut by 7 bases, the J end by 1 base, with 12 bases between. The CDR3 here is CASKNLQGTDTQYF. The CDR3 coding sequence is TGTGCCAGTAAAAACTTACAGGGCACAGATACGCAGTATTTT.

The chain is built from TRBV7-2 and TRBJ2-1; TRBD1 matches 7 bases. Germline V gene data show CDR1 as SGHTA and CDR2 as FQGNSA. Germline trimming cut 2 bases from V and 9 bases from J; bases unmatched to any gene: 4. This CDR3 region has 13 residues. The DNA for the CDR3 is TGTGCCAGCAGCTTAATGACAGGGCCTGAGCAGTTCTTC. As protein: CASSLMTGPEQFF.

This clone is a singleton in its sample. This chain connects TRBV5-1 to TRBJ1-4; D remains ambiguous. Deletions cut 2 bases from V and 7 bases from J, with 12 bases between. This CDR3 contains 14 residues. Germline CDR1 and CDR2: SGHRS and YFSETQ. The CDR3 here is CASSFEGPTEKLFF. The CDR3 bases are TGCGCCAGCAGCTTTGAGGGTCCGACTGAAAAACTGTTTTTT.